These T cell receptor beta chains were read from a single sample in a study of T-cell reconstitution after alpha-beta-depleted transplantation in children. TCRdb redid the calling of the PCR reads with MiXCR, one entry per CDR3 protein. Among about 440,000 distinct CDR3 sequences listed, around 46% were seen once. Material: PBMCs, obtained before TCRalphabeta/CD19-depleted stem cell transplant. The receptor set was obtained from a girl under 10 years old with aplastic anemia, due to receive a stem cell transplant. CDR3s include the opening cysteine and the closing phenylalanine or tryptophan. A D gene is named only where the DNA matches it firmly. Where a row states a size, it is once, few, many or the class of an expanded clone; other rows omit it.

V	J	D	size	CDR3	DNA
TRBV7-2	TRBJ1-2	TRBD1	many	CASSLGQGSNYGYTF	TGTGCCAGCAGCTTAGGACAGGGATCAAACTATGGCTACACCTTC
TRBV18	TRBJ2-1	TRBD2	NA	CASHSSGSPDNEQFF	TGTGCCAGCCATTCTAGCGGGAGTCCCGACAATGAGCAGTTCTTC
TRBV7-2	TRBJ2-1	NA	NA	CASSLGSFNNEQFF	TGTGCCAGCAGCTTAGGAAGCTTTAACAATGAGCAGTTCTTC
TRBV5-1	TRBJ1-1	NA	few	CASSLGRGQQNTEAFF	TGCGCCAGCAGCTTGGGCCGAGGACAGCAGAACACTGAAGCTTTCTTT
TRBV20-1	TRBJ1-2	NA	few	CSARIEGYGYTF	TGCAGTGCTAGGATAGAGGGCTATGGCTACACCTTC
TRBV27	TRBJ1-1	NA	few	CASSLSANKNTEAFF	TGTGCCAGCAGTTTATCCGCGAACAAGAACACTGAAGCTTTCTTT
TRBV4-1	TRBJ2-1	TRBD2	many	CASSQGTSANEQFF	TGCGCCAGCAGCCAAGGAACTAGCGCCAATGAGCAGTTCTTC
TRBV5-1	TRBJ2-2	NA	NA	CASSIEHTGELFF	TGCGCCAGCAGCATCGAGCACACCGGGGAGCTGTTTTTT
TRBV21-1	TRBJ2-1	NA	NA	CASSKNRDSGSGAQFF	TGTGCCAGCAGCAAAAATAGGGACTCTGGGTCGGGAGCGCAGTTCTTC
TRBV5-1	TRBJ1-5	NA	many	CASSWGGAANQPQHF	TGCGCCAGCAGCTGGGGGGGCGCAGCCAATCAGCCCCAGCATTTT
TRBV15	TRBJ2-3	NA	many	CATSREEQAYPLTDTQYF	TGTGCCACCAGCAGAGAAGAGCAGGCTTACCCTTTGACAGATACGCAGTATTTT
TRBV6-6	TRBJ1-2	TRBD1	NA	CASSGTANYGYTF	TGTGCCAGCAGCGGGACAGCTAACTATGGCTACACCTTC
TRBV5-1	TRBJ1-2	TRBD1	many	CASSTTGSPYGYTF	TGCGCCAGCAGCACGACAGGGAGCCCCTATGGCTACACCTTC
TRBV10-3	TRBJ2-3	NA	few	CAISERPTDTQYF	TGTGCCATCAGTGAACGCCCTACAGATACGCAGTATTTT
TRBV28	TRBJ1-3	NA	NA	CASSLNWGAGNTIYF	TGTGCCAGCAGTTTAAATTGGGGGGCAGGAAACACCATATATTTT
TRBV29-1	TRBJ2-2	NA	NA	CSVEGVGQNTGELFF	TGCAGCGTTGAAGGGGTCGGCCAGAACACCGGGGAGCTGTTTTTT
TRBV27	TRBJ1-4	NA	many	CASSLIAPAGANEKLFF	TGTGCCAGCAGCTTAATCGCCCCGGCGGGGGCTAATGAAAAACTGTTTTTT
TRBV7-9	TRBJ2-1	TRBD1	many	CASSWTGTREQFF	TGTGCCAGCAGCTGGACAGGGACGCGTGAGCAGTTCTTC
TRBV5-6	TRBJ2-3	NA	few	CASSLGLARDTQYF	TGTGCCAGCAGCTTGGGGCTAGCAAGGGATACGCAGTATTTT
TRBV7-2	TRBJ2-7	NA	NA	CASSLGGPSSSNEQYF	TGTGCCAGCAGCTTAGGGGGGCCTAGCAGCAGTAACGAGCAGTACTTC
TRBV30	TRBJ2-7	NA	NA	CAWSVPTGRYEQYF	TGTGCCTGGAGTGTTCCGACAGGCCGCTACGAGCAGTACTTC
TRBV27	TRBJ2-7	NA	NA	CASSLIGLTRPSEQYF	TGTGCCAGCAGTTTGATCGGATTAACTAGACCTAGTGAGCAGTACTTC
TRBV5-5	TRBJ2-7	NA	NA	CASSLEVRADEQYF	TGTGCCAGCAGCTTGGAAGTTAGGGCGGACGAGCAGTACTTC
TRBV29-1	TRBJ2-2	NA	many	CSVRKPNTGELFF	TGCAGCGTTCGGAAGCCAAACACCGGGGAGCTGTTTTTT
TRBV20-1	TRBJ1-1	NA	NA	CSARQGRGNTEAFF	TGCAGTGCTAGACAGGGGAGGGGGAACACTGAAGCTTTCTTT
TRBV2	TRBJ1-1	TRBD1	NA	CASSFTGTGATEAFF	TGTGCCAGCAGTTTTACCGGGACAGGAGCTACTGAAGCTTTCTTT
TRBV28	TRBJ2-7	TRBD2	few	CASRTGTSGYEQYF	TGTGCCAGCAGGACCGGGACTAGCGGGTACGAGCAGTACTTC
TRBV25-1	TRBJ1-4	NA	NA	CASRSPNSGKLFF	TGTGCCAGCAGGTCCCCCAATAGTGGAAAACTGTTTTTT
TRBV12-3/TRBV12-4	TRBJ2-7	TRBD1	NA	CASSLLGQGGYEQYF	TGTGCCAGCAGTTTACTTGGACAGGGTGGCTACGAGCAGTACTTC
TRBV5-1	TRBJ1-2	NA	once	CASRVWTAYITTNYGYTF	TGCGCCAGCCGCGTATGGACGGCGTACATAACTACTAACTATGGCTACACCTTC
TRBV7-3	TRBJ2-3	NA	NA	CASSLNSGGKDTQYF	TGTGCCAGCAGCTTAAATTCTGGGGGCAAAGATACGCAGTATTTT
TRBV7-3	TRBJ2-5	TRBD2	NA	CASSSSGGDETQYF	TGTGCCAGCAGCTCATCGGGAGGCGATGAGACCCAGTACTTC
TRBV29-1	TRBJ1-1	TRBD1	NA	CSVEVQGMGEAFF	TGCAGCGTTGAGGTACAGGGGATGGGGGAAGCTTTCTTT
TRBV28	TRBJ1-1	NA	NA	CASSPPRANTEAFF	TGTGCCAGCAGTCCACCGCGAGCGAACACTGAAGCTTTCTTT
TRBV6-1	TRBJ2-1	TRBD2	few	CASSVGTSGDNEQFF	TGTGCCAGCAGTGTTGGGACTAGCGGGGATAATGAGCAGTTCTTC
TRBV6-6	TRBJ2-7	TRBD2	few	CATLLAGESTKYF	TGTGCCACCCTACTAGCGGGAGAGAGTACTAAGTACTTC
TRBV5-6	TRBJ2-7	NA	few	CASSFGRGIYEQYF	TGTGCCAGCAGCTTCGGTAGAGGGATCTACGAGCAGTACTTC
TRBV29-1	TRBJ1-5	NA	NA	CSVLTGANQPQHF	TGCAGCGTTCTAACAGGAGCCAATCAGCCCCAGCATTTT
TRBV20-1	TRBJ2-7	NA	many	CSARAYRTYEQYF	TGCAGTGCTAGAGCGTACCGGACCTACGAGCAGTACTTC
TRBV28	TRBJ1-2	NA	NA	CASSSGSGRSNYGYTF	TGTGCCAGCAGTTCAGGCTCAGGGAGGTCCAACTATGGCTACACCTTC
TRBV5-1	TRBJ1-6	NA	NA	CASSGDGIYNSPLHF	TGCGCCAGCAGCGGGGACGGAATCTATAATTCACCCCTCCACTTT
TRBV7-2	TRBJ2-3	NA	NA	CASQAGSRTDTQYF	TGTGCCAGCCAGGCGGGGTCTCGCACAGATACGCAGTATTTT